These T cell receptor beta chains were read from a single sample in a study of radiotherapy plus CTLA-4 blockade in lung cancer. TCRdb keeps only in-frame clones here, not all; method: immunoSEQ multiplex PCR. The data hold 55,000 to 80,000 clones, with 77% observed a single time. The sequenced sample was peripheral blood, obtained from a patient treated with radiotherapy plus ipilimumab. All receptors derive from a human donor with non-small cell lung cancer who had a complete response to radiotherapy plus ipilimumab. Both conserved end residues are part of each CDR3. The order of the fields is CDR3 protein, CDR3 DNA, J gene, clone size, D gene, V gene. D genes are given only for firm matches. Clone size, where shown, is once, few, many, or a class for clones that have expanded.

CSAGTVSSANYGYTF,TGCAGCGCTGGGACAGTTTCCTCCGCTAACTATGGCTACACCTTC,TRBJ1-2,.,TRBD1,TRBV29-1
CASSLAIHYNEQFF,TGTGCCAGCAGCTTAGCTATCCACTACAATGAGCAGTTCTTC,TRBJ2-1,.,.,TRBV7-9
CAWSVYGNNYGYTF,TGTGCCTGGAGTGTATACGGGAATAACTATGGCTACACCTTC,TRBJ1-2,.,.,TRBV30
CSGIRVSETEAFF,TGCAGCGGCATCAGGGTCTCTGAAACTGAAGCTTTCTTT,TRBJ1-1,once,.,TRBV29-1
CASRPQGNSNQPQHF,TGTGCCAGCAGACCCCAGGGGAATAGCAATCAGCCCCAGCATTTT,TRBJ1-5,.,.,TRBV6-1
CASSPTIPSTDTQYF,TGCGCCAGCAGCCCCACTATCCCTAGCACAGATACGCAGTATTTT,TRBJ2-3,.,.,TRBV5-1
CASSSRDRGEQYF,TGTGCCAGCAGCTCCCGGGACAGGGGCGAGCAGTACTTC,TRBJ2-7,.,TRBD1,TRBV7-9
CASSLRTGQGETQYF,TGTGCCAGCAGCTTAAGGACAGGCCAGGGAGAGACCCAGTACTTC,TRBJ2-5,few,TRBD1,TRBV9
CASSDRDRVFHEQYF,TGTGCCAGCAGCGACCGGGACAGGGTCTTTCACGAGCAGTACTTC,TRBJ2-7,few,TRBD1,TRBV7-2
CASSLTLNTGELFF,TGTGCCAGCAGTTTGACACTGAACACCGGGGAGCTGTTTTTT,TRBJ2-2,.,.,TRBV27
CASSPGTANQPQHF,TGTGCCAGCAGCCCCGGGACAGCGAATCAGCCCCAGCATTTT,TRBJ1-5,.,TRBD1,TRBV6-6
CASSPDSNQPQHF,TGTGCCAGCAGCCCAGATAGCAATCAGCCCCAGCATTTT,TRBJ1-5,.,.,TRBV7-9
CASSRQTNTGELFF,TGTGCCAGCAGCCGACAGACGAACACCGGGGAGCTGTTTTTT,TRBJ2-2,few,.,TRBV7-9
CASTPDGLSTDTQYF,TGTGCCAGTACCCCCGACGGTCTCAGCACAGATACGCAGTATTTT,TRBJ2-3,.,.,TRBV19
CASKVGGTGAYNSPLHF,TGTGCCAGCAAGGTTGGGGGTACAGGGGCCTATAATTCACCCCTCCACTTT,TRBJ1-6,.,TRBD1,TRBV28
CASSPNPTDRVPYNEQFF,TGTGCCAGCAGCCCCAACCCCACGGACAGGGTCCCCTACAATGAGCAGTTCTTC,TRBJ2-1,.,TRBD1,TRBV7-2
CASSLGGTGMRMNTEAFF,TGTGCCAGCAGCTTGGGAGGGACAGGGATGAGGATGAACACTGAAGCTTTCTTT,TRBJ1-1,.,TRBD1,TRBV5-4
CASIQTGGGYGYTF,TGTGCCAGCATCCAGACAGGGGGAGGGTATGGCTACACCTTC,TRBJ1-2,.,TRBD1,TRBV6-5
CASSPSRDEPQHF,TGTGCCAGCTCACCCTCCAGGGACGAGCCCCAGCATTTT,TRBJ1-5,.,.,TRBV18
CASSRPDGGYNSPLHF,TGTGCCAGCAGTCGCCCCGATGGGGGTTATAATTCACCCCTCCACTTT,TRBJ1-6,.,.,TRBV27
CATSREAGQGRANYGYTF,TGTGCCACCAGCAGAGAAGCTGGCCAGGGACGGGCTAACTATGGCTACACCTTC,TRBJ1-2,.,.,TRBV15
CASSPGGTSGQETQYF,TGCGCCAGCAGCCCTGGCGGTACTAGCGGCCAAGAGACCCAGTACTTC,TRBJ2-5,.,TRBD2,TRBV4-3
CATEGRENTEAFF,TGTGCCACCGAAGGGAGGGAGAACACTGAAGCTTTCTTT,TRBJ1-1,once,.,TRBV10-3
CASRDPGQGGYTF,TGTGCCAGTAGAGATCCGGGACAAGGAGGCTACACCTTC,TRBJ1-2,.,.,TRBV19
CASSPSYEQYF,TGTGCCAGCAGCCCTAGCTACGAGCAGTACTTC,TRBJ2-7,.,.,TRBV7-9
CASSMDRGSNQPQHF,TGTGCCAGTAGTATGGACAGGGGGAGCAATCAGCCCCAGCATTTT,TRBJ1-5,.,TRBD1,TRBV19
CASGLGANYGYTF,TGTGCTAGTGGTTTGGGAGCTAACTATGGCTACACCTTC,TRBJ1-2,.,.,TRBV12-5
CSAQGPYEQYF,TGCAGCGCGCAGGGCCCCTACGAGCAGTACTTC,TRBJ2-7,.,.,TRBV20-1
CASSLGGMEQFF,TGTGCCAGCAGCTTAGGCGGAATGGAGCAGTTCTTC,TRBJ2-1,.,.,TRBV13
CASSFSGTSVYTGELFF,TGTGCCAGCAGCTTTTCCGGGACTAGCGTTTACACCGGGGAGCTGTTTTTT,TRBJ2-2,.,TRBD2,TRBV5-6
CASSLTGPETQYF,TGTGCCAGCAGCCTGACAGGGCCAGAGACCCAGTACTTC,TRBJ2-5,.,TRBD1,TRBV5-6
CASSSAWGQPQHF,TGTGCCAGCAGTTCGGCCTGGGGGCAGCCCCAGCATTTT,TRBJ1-5,once,.,TRBV6-6
CASSSELPRGLSPLHF,TGTGCCAGCAGTTCAGAATTACCCAGGGGTTTGTCACCCCTCCACTTT,TRBJ1-6,.,.,TRBV27
CASTDRRQSTTGELFF,TGTGCCAGCACGGACAGGAGACAATCGACCACCGGGGAGCTGTTTTTT,TRBJ2-2,.,TRBD1,TRBV6-6
CASSLGQGSTNEKLFF,TGTGCCAGCAGCTTAGGACAGGGGTCAACTAATGAAAAACTGTTTTTT,TRBJ1-4,.,TRBD1,TRBV7-9
CASSPPGTGHEKLFF,TGCGCCAGCAGCCCACCCGGGACAGGGCATGAAAAACTGTTTTTT,TRBJ1-4,.,TRBD1,TRBV5-1
CASSSQGAGGTEAFF,TGTGCCAGCAGTTCCCAGGGGGCCGGTGGAACTGAAGCTTTCTTT,TRBJ1-1,.,TRBD1,TRBV27
CASSLRDNEKLFF,TGCGCCAGCAGCCTCCGGGATAATGAAAAACTGTTTTTT,TRBJ1-4,few,.,TRBV5-1
CASSRTLAGWSSYNEQFF,TGCGCCAGCAGCAGAACCCTAGCGGGATGGAGCTCCTACAATGAGCAGTTCTTC,TRBJ2-1,once,TRBD2,TRBV5-1
CASSLNGNTIYF,TGTGCCAGCAGCTTAAATGGAAACACCATATATTTT,TRBJ1-3,.,.,TRBV7-9
CATSPSSSVLAGITGELFF,TGTGCCACCAGCCCTTCTTCGTCCGTGCTAGCGGGAATCACCGGGGAGCTGTTTTTT,TRBJ2-2,.,TRBD2,TRBV9